The 17 T cell receptor beta chains in this list originate from one sample, sequenced in a study of blood T cell repertoires in COVID-19. This table comes from immunoSEQ multiplex PCR, and its TCRdb copy is limited to in-frame clones, with some not included. The sample carries around 250,000 clones, 83% recorded once. Source material: peripheral blood. Receptors were obtained from a man aged 55 to 70 who had recovered from COVID-19.

This clone showed up just a few times. The chain joins TRBV6-1 to TRBJ1-2; D may be TRBD1 (6 bases). This CDR3 has 14 residues. V lost 1 base and J 2 bases, leaving 8 bases between the germline ends. CDR1 is MNHNS and CDR2 is SASEGT in the germline V gene. CDR3 sequence (DNA): TGTGCCAGCAGTGAAGGAGGGGGAAACTATGGCTACACCTTC. Translating it yields CASSEGGGNYGYTF.

The CDR3 region is CASSVSTASNQPQHF. DNA of the CDR3: TGTGCCAGCAGTGTTTCCACAGCTAGCAATCAGCCCCAGCATTTT. The rearrangement uses TRBV2 and TRBJ1-5; D remains unclear. Germline assignment: CDR1 SNHLY and CDR2 FYNNEI. The CDR3 is 15 residues long. V gave up 4 bases and J gave up 0 bases, with 10 bases separating them.

This chain uses TRBV19 with TRBJ2-2; TRBD1 matches at 10 bases. Trimming took 7 bases from V and 1 from J; bases not matched to a gene: 12. Germline assignment: CDR1 LNHDA and CDR2 SQIVND (reference sequence). CDR3 size: 18 residues. The CDR3 nucleotides read TGTGCCAGTAAAGAACGGAAGGGGGACAGGGGGAACACCGGGGAGCTGTTTTTT. It codes for CASKERKGDRGNTGELFF.

The chain combines TRBV11-2 with TRBJ2-7, with D possibly being TRBD1 (6 bases). The germline CDR1 and CDR2 sequences are SGHAT and FQNNGV. CDR3 size: 15 residues. V lost 3 bases and J 7 bases, leaving 19 bases between the germline ends. In DNA form, the CDR3 reads TGTGCCAGCAGCTTCAGGGGTGATGCGGTCGGGGAGCAGTACTTC. This sequence encodes CASSFRGDAVGEQYF.

The sample holds one count of this clone. J is TRBJ2-5 and V is TRBV2, with TRBD2 identical over 12 bases. CDR3 length equals 16 residues. Germline V lookup: CDR1 SNHLY, CDR2 FYNNEI. The V segment lost 2 bases and the J segment 1 base; nucleotides outside the gene matches: 2. The CDR3 region has the DNA TGTGCCAGCAGTGAATGGACTAGCGGGGCCCAAGAGACCCAGTACTTC. Translation gives CASSEWTSGAQETQYF.

This clone was observed a single time. The V call is TRBV11-2, the J call TRBJ1-5, with TRBD1 matching 7 bases. The CDR3 sequence is 15 residues long. CDR1 and CDR2 (germline): SGHAT, FQNNGV. The trim removed 5 bases at V and 11 bases at J, leaving 15 bases unmatched. The CDR3: CASSRDSRSSSTQHF. As DNA, the CDR3 is TGTGCCAGCAGCCGGGACAGCCGCTCGTCGTCAACCCAGCATTTT.

This clone was detected a few times. The CDR3 here is CASSWTGDMGQPQHF. The CDR3 nucleotides are TGCGCCAGCAGCTGGACAGGGGACATGGGTCAGCCCCAGCATTTT. The chain uses TRBV5-1 and TRBJ1-5, with TRBD1 identical over 9 bases. The J segment lost 6 bases and the V segment lost 3 bases, leaving 7 bases of the junction unmatched. Per the germline V gene, CDR1 is SGHRS and CDR2 is YFSETQ. This CDR3 comprises 15 residues. Drawing the rest from reference TRBV5-1 and TRBJ1-5, the complete variable domain is KAGVTQTPRYLIKTRGQQVTLSCSPISGHRSVSWYQQTPGQGLQFLFEYFSETQRNKGNFPGRFSGRQFSNSRSEMNVSTLELGDSALYLCASSWTGDMGQPQHFGDGTRLSIL.

V gene TRBV27 combines with J gene TRBJ1-6; D not resolved. Trimming removed 8 bases at V and 10 bases at J, with 12 bases between. The CDR3 has 12 amino acids. Germline V gene data show CDR1 as MNHEY and CDR2 as SMNVEV (reference sequence). CDR3 DNA sequence: TGTGCCAGCCAGAACAGACAATCACCCCTCCACTTT. This sequence encodes CASQNRQSPLHF.

The V gene is TRBV12-5, the J gene TRBJ2-2, with D tentatively TRBD1 (6 bases). The CDR3 runs 15 residues. The germline CDR1 and CDR2 sequences are LGHNT and FRNRAP. V lost 6 bases to trimming and J lost 2 bases, with 13 bases between them. CDR3 sequence reads: CASGRRTVNTGELFF. The CDR3 nucleotides read TGTGCTAGTGGGCGGAGGACAGTCAACACCGGGGAGCTGTTTTTT.

The rearrangement joins TRBV20-1 to TRBJ2-1, with D perhaps matching TRBD2 (6 bases). Per the germline V gene, CDR1 is DFQATT and CDR2 is SNEGSKA (reference sequence). Trimming left V 3 bases short and J 9 bases short, with 15 bases between. This CDR3 region has 13 residues. The chain's CDR3 is CSASVEGFGEQFF. The CDR3 region has the DNA TGCAGTGCTAGTGTGGAGGGGTTCGGTGAGCAGTTCTTC.

This chain links TRBV7-3 with TRBJ2-1; D possibly corresponds to TRBD1 (6 bases). This CDR3 has 16 residues. Germline V gene data show CDR1 as SGHTA and CDR2 as FQGTGA. Trimming removed 3 bases from V and 4 bases from J, with 16 bases in between. The CDR3 protein is CASSFTGSRLYNEQFF. The DNA of the CDR3 is TGTGCCAGCAGCTTTACAGGGTCCAGACTTTACAATGAGCAGTTCTTC.

The CDR3 bases are TGTGCCAGCAGCTTAAGACAGGCTGCAAACGAGCAGTACTTC. It translates to CASSLRQAANEQYF. The chain couples TRBV7-2 to TRBJ2-7; D is perhaps TRBD1 (6 bases). V lost 2 bases and J lost 5, with 13 bases in between. Germline V gene lookup returns CDR1 SGHTA and CDR2 FQGNSA. The CDR3 is 14 residues long. Full variable domain (remainder filled in from reference TRBV7-2 and TRBJ2-7): GAGVSQSPSNKVTEKGKDVELRCDPISGHTALYWYRQSLGQGLEFLIYFQGNSAPDKSGLPSDRFSAERTGGSVSTLTIQRTQQEDSAVYLCASSLRQAANEQYFGPGTRLTVT.

The V gene is TRBV15, the J gene TRBJ1-5; 8 bases are shared with TRBD1. The CDR3 has 15 amino acids. The ends lost 2 bases at V and 3 bases at J; junction bases unmatched: 3. Germline CDR1 LNHNV, CDR2 YYDKDF (reference sequence). CDR3 DNA sequence: TGTGCCACCAGCAGATCGACAGGGGTCAATCAGCCCCAGCATTTT. This encodes CATSRSTGVNQPQHF.

V usage is TRBV2 and J usage is TRBJ1-4; TRBD1 aligns across 7 bases. Per germline, CDR1 SNHLY and CDR2 FYNNEI. Trimming cost V 6 bases and J 3 bases; bases outside gene matches: 13. The CDR3 is 17 amino acids. The chain's CDR3 is CASRRAGGDLSNEKLFF. The CDR3 DNA reads as TGTGCCAGCAGAAGGGCAGGGGGAGATCTATCTAATGAAAAACTGTTTTTT.

This chain links TRBV6-8 with TRBJ2-7, with D tentatively TRBD2 (6 bases). Germline CDR1 and CDR2: MNHGY and SAAAGT. This CDR3 is 12 amino acids long. With 4 bases removed from V and 2 bases from J, the gap between germline ends came to 6 bases. CDR3 nucleotide sequence: TGTGCCAGCAGTTCGGGGGCCTACGAGCAGTACTTC. It translates to CASSSGAYEQYF.

V is TRBV6-6 and J is TRBJ2-7, with 10 bases that match TRBD1. CDR1 is MNHNY, CDR2 SVGAGI, per germline (reference sequence). CDR3 size: 13 residues. V lost 7 bases to trimming and J lost 6 bases; unmatched junction nucleotides: 6. Here the CDR3 DNA reads TGTGCCAGCAAAAGGGACAGGGGCGGCGAGCAGTACTTC. As protein: CASKRDRGGEQYF.

The table lists this clone with many counts. The chain employs TRBV18 and TRBJ2-2; maybe TRBD2 (5 bases). V was clipped by 1 base and J by 2 bases, with 8 bases between them. The CDR3 spans 15 residues. The V gene's germline CDR1 is KGHSH and CDR2 LQKENI. The CDR3 sequence is CASSPRTSNTGELFF. For the CDR3, the DNA is TGTGCCAGCTCACCACGGACTTCCAACACCGGGGAGCTGTTTTTT.